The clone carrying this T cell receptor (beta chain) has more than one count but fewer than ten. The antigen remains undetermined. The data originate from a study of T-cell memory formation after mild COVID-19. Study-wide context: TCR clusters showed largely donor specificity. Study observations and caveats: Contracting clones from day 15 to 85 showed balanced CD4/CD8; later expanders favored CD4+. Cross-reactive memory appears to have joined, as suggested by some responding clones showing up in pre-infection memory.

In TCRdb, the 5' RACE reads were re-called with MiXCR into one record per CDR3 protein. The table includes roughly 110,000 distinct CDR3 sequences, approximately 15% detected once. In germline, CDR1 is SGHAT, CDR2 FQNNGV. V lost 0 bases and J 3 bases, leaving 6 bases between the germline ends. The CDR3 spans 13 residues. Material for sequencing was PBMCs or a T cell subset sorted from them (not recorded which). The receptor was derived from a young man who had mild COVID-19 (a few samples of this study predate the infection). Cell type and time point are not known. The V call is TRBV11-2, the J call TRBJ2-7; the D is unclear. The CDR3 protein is CASSLEVSYEQYF. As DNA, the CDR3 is TGTGCCAGCAGCTTAGAGGTCAGCTACGAGCAGTACTTC.